This TCR beta chain was captured by sequencing in a study of blood T cells in healthy people across ages. Overall study results and limits: Any changes in expanded clonotypes were possibly confounded, as donor CMV status remained unknown.

This clonotype was observed a handful of times. Its antigen is unknown. A sample-barcoded 5' primer and a J-beta primer mix were used in a second PCR of roughly 7 to 11 cycles. A template-switch adaptor with 12 random nucleotides tagged each cDNA molecule. Using its own MiXCR run on the 5' RACE reads, TCRdb lists one record per CDR3 protein. The table lists some 1.5 million distinct CDR3 sequences, 25% to 30% of them singletons, with 7.7% in the top ten. Donors were healthy Caucasian individuals from Russia aged roughly 6 to 90. The sample comprised blood. The sequence came from a woman in her twenties or thirties in good health.

The CDR3 bases are TGCAGTGCTAGAGTCGACCCCCTCGGTTACACCTTC. Translating it yields CSARVDPLGYTF. This chain connects TRBV20-1 to TRBJ1-2; no clear D gene. Per germline, CDR1 DFQATT and CDR2 SNEGSKA (reference sequence). Deletions cut 1 base from V and 11 bases from J, with 14 bases between. The CDR3 length is 12 residues.